One sample yielded the 27 T cell receptor beta chains listed below, sequenced in a study of blood T cell repertoires in COVID-19. Clones were sequenced by immunoSEQ multiplex PCR, and TCRdb holds only the in-frame ones, with some missing. The sample shows fewer than 350,000 clones, over 75% of them seen only once. Material for sequencing was PBMCs or T cells enriched from blood (not recorded which). These receptors all come from a man in his thirties or forties who had recovered from COVID-19.

This rearrangement joins TRBV21-1 to TRBJ1-3; TRBD1 is the table's D call and was not checked against the DNA. TRBV21-1 is designated a pseudogene. This CDR3 has 14 residues. The DNA for the CDR3 is TGTGCCAGCAGCAAAGACAGGGTTGGAAACACCATATATTTT. It is translated as CASSKDRVGNTIYF.

The chain carries TRBV7-3 and TRBJ1-1; no firm D call. The CDR3 is 13 amino acids. Trimming removed 4 bases from V and 13 bases from J, with 19 bases in between. Germline V gives CDR1 SGHTA, CDR2 FQGTGA. CDR3 DNA: TGTGCCAGCAGCTCCGCCCCTAGGTCGGAGGTTTTCTTT. Translated: CASSSAPRSEVFF.

The J gene is TRBJ2-5, the V gene TRBV7-8, with D possibly TRBD2 on 5 matching bases. Trimming removed 1 base from V and 9 bases from J, with 15 bases in between. CDR1 is SGHVS, CDR2 FQNEAQ, per germline. This CDR3 spans 14 amino acids. Here the CDR3 reads CASSLDWITEAQYF. CDR3 coding DNA: TGTGCCAGCAGCTTAGACTGGATCACGGAGGCCCAGTACTTC.

This chain uses TRBV4-1 with TRBJ2-7; 7 bases line up with TRBD1. Looked up from germline, CDR1 is MGHRA and CDR2 is YSYEKL. The trim removed 3 bases at V and 1 base at J, leaving 6 bases unmatched. The CDR3 has 15 amino acids. CDR3: CASSQRDRASYEQYF. CDR3 bases: TGCGCCAGCAGCCAGAGAGACAGGGCGTCCTACGAGCAGTACTTC.

DNA for the CDR3: TGTGCCACCGAGATTTTAAAGATGAACACTGAAGCTTTCTTT. This gives the protein CATEILKMNTEAFF. The chain recombines TRBV7-9 with TRBJ1-1; D is unclear. Germline values: CDR1 SEHNR, CDR2 FQNEAQ (reference sequence). V was clipped by 10 bases and J by 0 bases, with 15 bases between them. This CDR3 contains 14 residues.

This clone was detected only a few times. V and J are TRBV7-8 and TRBJ2-3, with 11 bases lining up with TRBD2. The trim removed 3 bases at V and 7 bases at J, leaving 9 bases unmatched. Germline CDR1 is SGHVS and CDR2 is FQNEAQ. This CDR3 has 16 residues. DNA of the CDR3: TGTGCCAGCAGCTTTCTAGCGGGGGGTACCTCAAATACGCAGTATTTT. It encodes CASSFLAGGTSNTQYF.

This chain links TRBV6-5 with TRBJ1-1; no reliable D call. The CDR3 covers 14 residues. The germline gives CDR1 MNHEY, CDR2 SVGAGI. The V and J ends lost 7 bases and 0 bases respectively, with 12 bases between them. CDR3 protein: CASTGVAMNTEAFF. DNA for the CDR3: TGTGCCAGCACTGGGGTAGCGATGAACACTGAAGCTTTCTTT.

The V and J genes are TRBV12-3 or TRBV12-4 and TRBJ1-5; 8 bases align to TRBD1. This CDR3 has 13 residues. J was trimmed by 4 bases and V by 6 bases; bases with no gene match: 2. CDR3 loop: CASRDRENQPQHF. In DNA form, the CDR3 reads TGTGCCAGCAGGGACAGGGAAAATCAGCCCCAGCATTTT.

The V and J genes are TRBV5-1 and TRBJ2-1, with TRBD2 as a possible D gene (5 bases). Trimming removed 0 bases from V and 0 bases from J, with 13 bases in between. The V gene's germline CDR1 is SGHRS and CDR2 YFSETQ. There are 17 residues in the CDR3. CDR3 coding DNA: TGCGCCAGCAGCTTGGGTGGGAGATTGACCTCCTACAATGAGCAGTTCTTC. This encodes CASSLGGRLTSYNEQFF.

The chain combines TRBV6-4 with TRBJ2-1, with 10 bases lining up with TRBD2. Germline V gene lookup returns CDR1 MRHNA and CDR2 SNTAGT. Trimming at V came to 3 bases and at J to 7 bases, leaving 6 bases not matched to a gene. The CDR3 sequence is 15 residues long. In DNA form, the CDR3 reads TGTGCCAGCAGTGAAAGCGGGGGGGAGTATAATGAGCAGTTCTTC. Its protein product is CASSESGGEYNEQFF.

The V and J genes are TRBV20-1 and TRBJ2-7; TRBD1 aligns across 12 bases. After removal of 3 bases from V and 4 bases from J, the junction contained 7 bases not matched to a gene. CDR1 is DFQATT and CDR2 is SNEGSKA in the germline V gene (reference sequence). This CDR3 region has 15 residues. The CDR3 bases are TGCAGTGCTAGTCCCGGGACAGGGGGCTTGTACGAGCAGTACTTC. It codes for CSASPGTGGLYEQYF.

The chain recombines TRBV7-2 with TRBJ2-1; 12 nucleotides line up with TRBD2. Germline trimming cut 5 bases from V and 9 bases from J; bases unmatched to any gene: 8. Germline values: CDR1 SGHTA, CDR2 FQGNSA. The CDR3 consists of 15 residues. DNA for the CDR3: TGTGCCAGCAGCATGACTAGCGGGGGAGGTAGTGAGCAGTTCTTC. Its translation: CASSMTSGGGSEQFF.

This clone was seen a few times. The genes are TRBV7-8 and TRBJ1-5; the D is unclear. The germline V gene encodes CDR1 SGHVS and CDR2 FQNEAQ. Trimming took 0 bases from V and 0 from J, leaving 6 bases between them. This CDR3 region has 15 residues. The CDR3 here is CASSLAVNSNQPQHF. The CDR3 DNA reads as TGTGCCAGCAGCTTAGCCGTTAATAGCAATCAGCCCCAGCATTTT.

The V and J genes are TRBV5-6 and TRBJ2-5; D uncertain. This CDR3 has 13 amino acids. Germline lookup yields CDR1 SGHDT and CDR2 YYEEEE. The V and J ends lost 1 base and 5 bases respectively, with 9 bases between them. The DNA for the CDR3 is TGTGCCAGCAGCTTGTTCCCCCAGGAGACCCAGTACTTC. This translates into CASSLFPQETQYF. Supplemented by reference TRBV5-6 and TRBJ2-5, the full variable domain reads DAGVTQSPTHLIKTRGQQVTLRCSPKSGHDTVSWYQQALGQGPQFIFQYYEEEERQRGNFPDRFSGHQFPNYSSELNVNALLLGDSALYLCASSLFPQETQYFGPGTRLLVL.

The chain couples TRBV5-1 to TRBJ2-5; D is undetermined. CDR1 is SGHRS, CDR2 YFSETQ, per germline. The CDR3 totals 14 residues. Trimming took off 4 bases at V and 5 bases at J, with 15 bases between the two ends. The CDR3 nucleotides are TGCGCCAGCAGCAACACTCGGCCCAGGGAGACCCAGTACTTC. Translating gives CASSNTRPRETQYF.

This rearrangement joins TRBV5-1 to TRBJ2-3; 13 bases agree with TRBD2. V was pared by 1 base and J by 2 bases, with 19 bases of the junction left unmatched. The germline V gene has CDR1 SGHRS and CDR2 YFSETQ. The CDR3 sequence is 22 residues long. The CDR3: CASSLWWRTRPGTSGVTDTQYF. CDR3 DNA sequence: TGCGCCAGCAGCTTGTGGTGGCGGACTAGACCAGGGACTAGCGGGGTCACAGATACGCAGTATTTT.

This sequence joins TRBV6-2 or TRBV6-3 and TRBJ2-2, with 9 bases fitting TRBD2. CDR1 is MNHEY, CDR2 SVGEGT, per germline. The length of the CDR3 is 15 residues. With V trimmed by 3 bases and J by 5 bases, 4 bases remained unmatched. The CDR3 protein is CASSYSGGRTGELFF. The CDR3 DNA is TGTGCCAGCAGTTATAGCGGGGGAAGGACCGGGGAGCTGTTTTTT.

The chain is built from TRBV7-2 and TRBJ1-2; TRBD1 might be the D (5 bases). V was trimmed by 5 bases and J by 5 bases, leaving 18 bases between them. Germline values: CDR1 SGHTA, CDR2 FQGNSA. This CDR3 is 15 amino acids long. This CDR3 reads CASSPGLPARYGYTF. In nucleotides, the CDR3 is TGTGCCAGCAGCCCGGGACTCCCGGCGAGATATGGCTACACCTTC.

The V call is TRBV19, the J call TRBJ1-1, with D possibly being TRBD1 (6 bases). Germline lookup yields CDR1 LNHDA and CDR2 SQIVND (reference sequence). The V and J ends lost 4 bases and 6 bases respectively, with 15 bases between them. The CDR3 is made up of 14 amino acids. As DNA, the CDR3 is TGTGCCAGTAGTACACTACAGGGTCAGTCTGAAGCTTTCTTT. Protein product: CASSTLQGQSEAFF.

The V and J genes are TRBV9 and TRBJ2-7; a possible D gene is TRBD2 (6 bases). The V gene lost 3 bases and the J gene lost 2 bases, with 15 bases spanning the gap. The length of the CDR3 is 15 residues. CDR1 and CDR2 (germline): SGDLS, YYNGEE. Here the CDR3 DNA reads TGTGCCAGCAGCGAGGGAGGAGGGAGCACCTACGAGCAGTACTTC. Amino acid sequence: CASSEGGGSTYEQYF.

The V gene is TRBV14, the J gene TRBJ2-1; possible D gene TRBD2, 6 bases. Per germline, CDR1 SGHDN and CDR2 FVKESK. Deletions cut 2 bases from V and 0 bases from J, with 20 bases between. This CDR3 is 19 amino acids long. The CDR3 nucleotides read TGTGCCAGCAGCCAACAAAATTTGGCGGGGAGGAGCTCCTACAATGAGCAGTTCTTC. Translation: CASSQQNLAGRSSYNEQFF.

This sequence joins TRBV5-1 and TRBJ1-2; D gene unclear. CDR1 is SGHRS, CDR2 YFSETQ, per germline. Between the trimmed V and J ends, which lost 0 bases and 6 bases, there was a span of 9 bases. The CDR3 is 13 amino acids. The CDR3 here is CASSLDRRDGYTF. Written as DNA, the CDR3 is TGCGCCAGCAGCTTGGATCGTCGGGATGGCTACACCTTC. The variable domain in full, completed from reference TRBV5-1 and TRBJ1-2, reads KAGVTQTPRYLIKTRGQQVTLSCSPISGHRSVSWYQQTPGQGLQFLFEYFSETQRNKGNFPGRFSGRQFSNSRSEMNVSTLELGDSALYLCASSLDRRDGYTFGSGTRLTVV.

In this sample, this clone turned up once. The chain has TRBV29-1 and TRBJ2-3, with D tentatively TRBD2 (6 bases). V was pared by 5 bases and J by 0 bases, with 12 bases between. The CDR3 is made up of 14 amino acids. Germline CDR1 is SQVTM and CDR2 is ANQGSEA. The CDR3: CSVSGGVSTDTQYF. DNA for the CDR3: TGCAGCGTTTCTGGCGGGGTCAGCACAGATACGCAGTATTTT.

This clone was detected only a few times. The CDR3 sequence is CASSRDQGWGVNEQFF. The CDR3 DNA reads as TGTGCCAGCTCCCGAGACCAGGGTTGGGGGGTCAATGAGCAGTTCTTC. The chain carries TRBV18 and TRBJ2-1; maybe TRBD2 (6 bases). The germline CDR1 and CDR2 sequences are KGHSH and LQKENI. The CDR3 totals 16 residues. Between the trimmed V and J ends, which lost 6 bases and 6 bases, there was a span of 21 bases.

The gene calls are TRBV20-1 and TRBJ1-2; possible D gene TRBD1, 5 bases. V was shortened by 3 bases and J by 4 bases, with 9 bases between the two germline ends. The length of the CDR3 is 12 residues. Germline CDR1 DFQATT, CDR2 SNEGSKA (reference sequence). CDR3: CSASGGAYGYTF. Written as DNA, the CDR3 is TGCAGTGCTAGTGGTGGGGCCTATGGCTACACCTTC.

This clone showed up just once. The gene calls are TRBV11-1 and TRBJ1-1; D unclear. Trimming shortened V by 2 bases and J by 1 base, and 5 bases separated the two germline ends. CDR1 SGHAT and CDR2 FQDESV come from the germline V gene (reference sequence). The CDR3 contains 13 residues. The CDR3 sequence: CASSLISNTEAFF. DNA of the CDR3: TGTGCCAGCAGCTTAATCTCGAACACTGAAGCTTTCTTT.

The chain uses TRBV4-1 and TRBJ2-7, with unresolved D. The V and J ends lost 2 bases and 3 bases respectively, with 8 bases between them. Germline values: CDR1 MGHRA, CDR2 YSYEKL. The CDR3 runs to 13 residues. CDR3 nucleotides: TGCGCCAGCAGCCAATCTTACAACTACGAGCAGTACTTC. Translation: CASSQSYNYEQYF.